This T cell receptor beta chain is from a study of technical replicates of blood from a few donors. The CDR3 extends over 16 amino acids. Trimming removed 6 bases from V and 1 base from J; junction bases left unmatched: 9. From germline, CDR1 is MNHNY and CDR2 SVGAGI (reference sequence). Libraries were prepared by immunoSEQ multiplex PCR; TCRdb keeps only in-frame clonotypes and omits some of them. The sample has under 95,000 clones; 80% to 95% are singletons. J is TRBJ2-1 and V is TRBV6-6, with 7 bases fitting TRBD2. The source is a human donor in good health. The sample comprised T cells isolated from PBMCs. CDR3 sequence (DNA): TGTGCCAGCAGCCTCCCTGCGGGGGTATCCTACAATGAGCAGTTCTTC. This codes for CASSLPAGVSYNEQFF.